This note documents a single TCR beta chain sequence. Its target is not known. The sample comes from a study of regulatory T cells in long-lasting Graves disease. Library construction for TCR beta used iRepertoire HTBI primers and Arm-PCR of CDR3 regions. TCRdb processed the multiplex PCR reads anew with MiXCR; each CDR3 protein has one entry. The sample lists about 470,000 distinct CDR3 sequences, roughly 20% occurring once. Time point indicated: persistent/refractory GD, antithyroid drugs over 5 years with positive TRAb. There was RNA extracted from PBMCs, and the TCR library was made from it. CDR3 length: 15 amino acids. V dropped 7 bases and J dropped 0 bases, with 10 bases sitting between them. Looked up from germline, CDR1 is SNHLY and CDR2 is FYNNEI. Overall study findings and caveats: TRBV28, TRBJ1-2 and TRBJ2-5 were segments that persistent disease favored.

This TCR derives from a female donor with Graves disease. The specimen comprised peripheral blood mononuclear cells (PBMCs), sampled when the disease was refractory, from a patient treated with antithyroid drugs. The chain links TRBV2 to TRBJ2-6; D gene uncertain. CDR3 sequence reads: CASTPGLSGANVLTF. CDR3 DNA: TGTGCCAGCACCCCGGGCCTCTCTGGGGCCAACGTCCTGACTTTC.